Listed below are T cell receptor beta chains from one sample, sequenced in a study of T-cell reconstitution after alpha-beta-depleted transplantation in children. TCRdb reprocessed the PCR reads with MiXCR, giving one entry per CDR3 protein. Here the sample spans 350,000 to 400,000 distinct CDR3 sequences, 20% being singletons. Material: PBMCs from the stem cell graft donor, obtained from the stem cell graft. The source of these receptors is a human donor who donated a stem cell graft to a child with acute myeloid leukemia. Each CDR3 is given with its conserved first and last residue. A D gene is named only where the DNA matches it firmly. Clone size, where shown, is once, few, many, or a class for clones that have expanded.

j_gene,abundance,d_gene,v_gene,CDR3aa,CDR3nt
TRBJ1-6,few,TRBD1,TRBV12-3/TRBV12-4,CASRGGDSYSPLHF,TGTGCCAGCAGGGGGGGGGACAGTTATTCACCCCTCCACTTT
TRBJ2-5,few,TRBD2,TRBV20-1,CSARDGASGRETQYF,TGCAGTGCTAGAGACGGGGCTAGCGGGAGAGAGACCCAGTACTTC
TRBJ2-7,few,NA,TRBV28,CASSFRGYYEQYF,TGTGCCAGCAGTTTTCGGGGGTACTACGAGCAGTACTTC
TRBJ1-1,few,NA,TRBV28,CASSLPGSSAFF,TGTGCCAGCAGCCTCCCCGGTTCCTCAGCTTTCTTT
TRBJ1-4,few,NA,TRBV12-3/TRBV12-4,CASSERTAPNEKLFF,TGTGCCAGCAGTGAAAGGACAGCGCCTAATGAAAAACTGTTTTTT
TRBJ1-2,few,NA,TRBV12-3/TRBV12-4,CASSSRGTSNYGYTF,TGTGCCAGCAGTTCCCGAGGGACCAGTAACTATGGCTACACCTTC
TRBJ2-7,NA,TRBD1,TRBV15,CATSRGQVPSYEQYF,TGTGCCACCAGCCGCGGACAGGTACCTTCCTACGAGCAGTACTTC
TRBJ2-1,NA,NA,TRBV20-1,CSARILSSAGEQFF,TGCAGTGCTAGGATCCTTTCTTCAGCTGGTGAGCAGTTCTTC
TRBJ2-1,many,TRBD2,TRBV5-1,CASSFRLAGEGEQFF,TGCGCCAGCAGCTTCAGGCTAGCGGGAGAGGGTGAGCAGTTCTTC
TRBJ2-1,few,NA,TRBV12-3/TRBV12-4,CASSFLSGGGNEQFF,TGTGCCAGCAGTTTTCTATCCGGGGGTGGCAATGAGCAGTTCTTC
TRBJ2-3,many,TRBD2,TRBV6-4,CASSFGTSGTDTQYF,TGTGCCAGCAGTTTCGGGACTAGCGGCACAGATACGCAGTATTTT
TRBJ2-3,few,NA,TRBV20-1,CSAYGGQVDTQYF,TGCAGTGCCTACGGAGGCCAGGTGGATACGCAGTATTTT